This T cell receptor beta chain was recovered during a study of long-term antiretroviral therapy in people with HIV. Researchers report immunoSEQ v3.0 was run at survey level. Sequencing of each sample targeted about 35,000-50,000 T-cell genomes. Profiling relied on immunoSEQ multiplex PCR, and the TCRdb table lists in-frame clones only, not all of them. The sample includes about 36,000 clones, approximately 80% of them seen just once. This CDR3 region has 14 residues. Trimming shortened V by 7 bases and J by 3 bases, and 16 bases separated the two germline ends. Germline V gene data show CDR1 as SGHAT and CDR2 as FQDESV (reference sequence).

This sequence originates from a man aged 25 to 45 with HIV. The sample here was unsorted PBMCs, taken 3.4 years after starting antiretroviral therapy. The chain uses TRBV11-1 and TRBJ2-7, with D tentatively TRBD1 or TRBD2 (5 bases each). CDR3 sequence reads: CASTSPGRSYEQYF. The CDR3 nucleotides read TGTGCCAGCACCTCTCCAGGGAGAAGCTACGAGCAGTACTTC. The whole variable domain, filled in from reference TRBV11-1 and TRBJ2-7, reads EAEVAQSPRYKITEKSQAVAFWCDPISGHATLYWYRQILGQGPELLVQFQDESVVDDSQLPKDRFSAERLKGVDSTLKIQPAELGDSAMYLCASTSPGRSYEQYFGPGTRLTVT.